The rows below give T cell receptor beta chains drawn from one sample of a study of shared clonotypes between healthy human individuals. Measured with immunoSEQ multiplex PCR; TCRdb has only the in-frame clones, and not every one. This sample has about 1.1 million clones, with roughly 77% found just once. The source material was memory CD4+ T cells from PBMCs. These receptors originate from a man aged 18 to 30 in good health. Some clones in this sample may be carry-over from other donors' samples. Both conserved end residues are part of each CDR3. Fields, in order: D gene, V gene, J gene, clone size, CDR3 protein, CDR3 DNA. D genes are given only for firm matches. The size entry is marked missing in some rows and otherwise reads once, few, many or a size class.

D: NA; V: TRBV12-5; J: TRBJ2-7; size: NA; CDR3: CASGLPGGPMAF; DNA: TGTGCTAGTGGTTTGCCAGGGGGGCCTATGGCCTTC
D: TRBD2; V: TRBV18; J: TRBJ2-3; size: NA; CDR3: CASSPTAGGDTQYF; DNA: TGTGCCAGCTCACCCACCGCGGGGGGAGATACGCAGTATTTT
D: NA; V: TRBV4-1; J: TRBJ2-6; size: once; CDR3: CASSQGTGTALSSGANVLTF; DNA: TGCGCCAGCAGCCAGGGTACCGGGACGGCCCTTAGCTCTGGGGCCAACGTCCTGACTTTC
D: TRBD1; V: TRBV5-1; J: TRBJ2-2; size: NA; CDR3: CASSWDRGNTGELFF; DNA: TGCGCCAGCAGCTGGGACAGGGGAAACACCGGGGAGCTGTTTTTT
D: NA; V: TRBV6-5; J: TRBJ1-2; size: NA; CDR3: CASRANYGYTF; DNA: TGTGCCAGCCGGGCTAACTATGGCTACACCTTC
D: TRBD2; V: TRBV2; J: TRBJ2-3; size: NA; CDR3: CASSASGGREDTQYF; DNA: TGTGCCAGCAGCGCCAGTGGCGGGAGGGAAGATACGCAGTATTTT
D: NA; V: TRBV5-6; J: TRBJ1-3; size: few; CDR3: CASSSRETARSPRNTIYF; DNA: TGTGCCAGCAGCTCGAGAGAGACAGCCCGCTCTCCCCGAAACACCATATATTTT
D: TRBD2; V: TRBV5-1; J: TRBJ2-7; size: NA; CDR3: CASSQISGRDEQYF; DNA: TGCGCCAGCAGTCAAATTAGCGGGAGAGACGAGCAGTACTTC
D: NA; V: TRBV4-1; J: TRBJ1-1; size: NA; CDR3: CASSQEGRNTEAFF; DNA: TGCGCCAGCAGCCAAGAAGGGAGAAACACTGAAGCTTTCTTT
D: NA; V: TRBV11-2; J: TRBJ2-2; size: NA; CDR3: CASSPKITRGTGELFF; DNA: TGTGCCAGCAGCCCCAAGATTACACGAGGCACCGGGGAGCTGTTTTTT